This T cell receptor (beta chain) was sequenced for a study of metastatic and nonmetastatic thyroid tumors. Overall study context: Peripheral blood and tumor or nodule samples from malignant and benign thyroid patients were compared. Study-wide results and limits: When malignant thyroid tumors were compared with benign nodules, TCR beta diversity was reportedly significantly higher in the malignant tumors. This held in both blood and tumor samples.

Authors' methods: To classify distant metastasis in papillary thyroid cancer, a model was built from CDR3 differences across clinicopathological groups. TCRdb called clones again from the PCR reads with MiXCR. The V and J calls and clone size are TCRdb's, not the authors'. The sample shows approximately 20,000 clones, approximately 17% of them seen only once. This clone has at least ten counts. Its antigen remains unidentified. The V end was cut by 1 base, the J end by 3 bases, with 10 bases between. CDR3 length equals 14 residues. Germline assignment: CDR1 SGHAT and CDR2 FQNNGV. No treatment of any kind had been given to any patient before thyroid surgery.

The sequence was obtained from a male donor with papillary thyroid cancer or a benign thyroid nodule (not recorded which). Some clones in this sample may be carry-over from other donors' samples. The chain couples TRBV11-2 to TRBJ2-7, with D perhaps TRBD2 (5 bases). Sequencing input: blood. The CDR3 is CASSLGIGGYEQYF. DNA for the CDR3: TGTGCCAGCAGCTTAGGGATAGGAGGCTACGAGCAGTACTTC.